The clone carrying this T cell receptor (beta chain) was detected ten times or more. The target antigen is unknown. MiXCR, applied by TCRdb to the multiplex PCR reads, yields one record per CDR3 protein. The table has some 130,000 distinct CDR3 sequences, just under 20% seen once. Breast cancer patients provided tissue from their axillary draining lymph nodes. The data originate from a study of breast tumors, draining lymph nodes, adjacent tissues. Points from the study as a whole: Tumor and nontumor repertoires were significantly more similar in luminal-like than in basal-like breast cancer. Findings are consistent with lymph node origin and intratumoral expansion of most tumor T cells. Tumor repertoires ranked between lymph nodes and nontumor tissue in diversity, with V and J gene preferences. The lymph node origin of tumor T cells was framed as consistent with a hypothesis, not demonstrated.

The CDR3 has 17 residues. Germline CDR1 and CDR2: SGDLS and YYNGEE. The trim removed 4 bases at V and 8 bases at J, leaving 15 bases unmatched. The chain employs TRBV9 and TRBJ2-1; the match to TRBD2 covers 10 bases. This TCR derives from a female donor with breast cancer. Some clones in this sample may be carry-over from other donors' samples. Sequencing was carried out using axillary lymph node tissue. The CDR3 is CASSNVVGVAGGYEQFF. In DNA, the CDR3 is TGTGCCAGCAGCAACGTTGTGGGCGTAGCGGGGGGCTATGAGCAGTTCTTC.